These T cell receptor beta chains were read from a single sample in a study of Ad26.COV2.S vaccination and SARS-CoV-2 variants. Sequenced by immunoSEQ multiplex PCR; TCRdb stores in-frame clones only, minus some. The sample has about 440,000 clones; roughly 87% are singletons. The sample here was peripheral blood, taken in a trial of Ad26.COV2.S vaccine versus placebo. These receptors were obtained from a person between 18 and 59 years old who received the Ad26.COV2.S COVID-19 vaccine or a placebo. Each CDR3 is given with its conserved first and last residue. A D gene is named only where the DNA matches it firmly. Size is omitted from some rows. Given values are once, few, many or a class for expanded clones.

d_call: -; clone_size: -; j_call: TRBJ1-5; v_call: TRBV7-3; cdr3_nt: TGTGCCAGCAGCTTGGGGGGCGGCAGCAATCAGCCCCAGCATTTT; cdr3_aa: CASSLGGGSNQPQHF
d_call: -; clone_size: -; j_call: TRBJ2-1; v_call: TRBV3-1/TRBV3-2; cdr3_nt: TGTGCCAGCACCGGACTAGCAGGGGGGAATGAGCAGTTCTTC; cdr3_aa: CASTGLAGGNEQFF
d_call: -; clone_size: -; j_call: TRBJ2-7; v_call: TRBV4-3; cdr3_nt: TGCGCCAGCAGCCAAGGCCTAGCTCCCACCTACGAGCAGTACTTC; cdr3_aa: CASSQGLAPTYEQYF
d_call: -; clone_size: -; j_call: TRBJ2-3; v_call: TRBV27; cdr3_nt: TGTGCCAGCAGCGGGGCGAGAACAGATACGCAGTATTTT; cdr3_aa: CASSGARTDTQYF
d_call: TRBD1; clone_size: -; j_call: TRBJ1-2; v_call: TRBV3-1/TRBV3-2; cdr3_nt: TGTGCCAGCAGAGCCGGGACAGACTATGGCTACACCTTC; cdr3_aa: CASRAGTDYGYTF
d_call: -; clone_size: once; j_call: TRBJ2-7; v_call: TRBV5-5; cdr3_nt: TGTGCCAGCAGCCCCGTAGACTCCTACGAGCAGTACTTC; cdr3_aa: CASSPVDSYEQYF
d_call: -; clone_size: -; j_call: TRBJ1-3; v_call: TRBV28; cdr3_nt: TGTGCCAGCAGTTTACCATTACCACAGGGTAGGGCTGGAAACACCATATATTTT; cdr3_aa: CASSLPLPQGRAGNTIYF
d_call: -; clone_size: -; j_call: TRBJ2-6; v_call: TRBV6-2/TRBV6-3; cdr3_nt: TGTGCCAGCAGTTACCTGGGGGTCGGGGCCAACGTCCTGACTTTC; cdr3_aa: CASSYLGVGANVLTF
d_call: TRBD1; clone_size: -; j_call: TRBJ2-5; v_call: TRBV5-1; cdr3_nt: TGCGCCTGCGATTTATGGACAGGGAAAGGAGAGACCCAGTACTTC; cdr3_aa: CACDLWTGKGETQYF
d_call: -; clone_size: -; j_call: TRBJ1-5; v_call: TRBV28; cdr3_nt: TGTGCCAGCAGTTGGGGGGAGTATAGCAATCAGCCCCAGCATTTT; cdr3_aa: CASSWGEYSNQPQHF
d_call: -; clone_size: -; j_call: TRBJ2-3; v_call: TRBV18; cdr3_nt: TGTGCCAGCTCACCTCCCGGGCGCACAGATACGCAGTATTTT; cdr3_aa: CASSPPGRTDTQYF
d_call: TRBD1; clone_size: -; j_call: TRBJ1-4; v_call: TRBV24-1; cdr3_nt: TGTGCCACCAGTCCGAGTGACGGGACAGATGAAAAACTGTTTTTT; cdr3_aa: CATSPSDGTDEKLFF
d_call: -; clone_size: -; j_call: TRBJ2-2; v_call: TRBV12-3/TRBV12-4; cdr3_nt: TGTGCCAGCAGGCCGCAGGGTGGCGGGGAGCTGTTTTTT; cdr3_aa: CASRPQGGGELFF
d_call: TRBD2; clone_size: once; j_call: TRBJ2-5; v_call: TRBV6-1; cdr3_nt: TGTGCCAGCAGTGATTTGGGGGAGGGCCTTTTAGAGACCCAGTACTTC; cdr3_aa: CASSDLGEGLLETQYF
d_call: -; clone_size: once; j_call: TRBJ2-7; v_call: TRBV28; cdr3_nt: TGTGCCAGCAGTTCTCCAGGGGAGACCTACGAGCAGTACTTC; cdr3_aa: CASSSPGETYEQYF
d_call: TRBD1; clone_size: -; j_call: TRBJ2-7; v_call: TRBV14; cdr3_nt: TGTGCCAGCAGCCACATGGGACAGGGGGCCTCCAACGAGCAGTACTTC; cdr3_aa: CASSHMGQGASNEQYF
d_call: TRBD2; clone_size: -; j_call: TRBJ2-5; v_call: TRBV7-2; cdr3_nt: TGTGCCAGCAGCGATTGGACTAGCGGGAGTTGGGAGACCCAGTACTTC; cdr3_aa: CASSDWTSGSWETQYF
d_call: -; clone_size: -; j_call: TRBJ2-2; v_call: TRBV6-6; cdr3_nt: TGTGCCAGCAGTTACTCGAAAGGGGGATTCGGGGAGCTGTTTTTT; cdr3_aa: CASSYSKGGFGELFF
d_call: TRBD1; clone_size: -; j_call: TRBJ1-5; v_call: TRBV7-8; cdr3_nt: TGTGCCAGCAGCTCTATTACGGACAGGGGGGTGGATAATCAGCCCCAGCATTTT; cdr3_aa: CASSSITDRGVDNQPQHF
d_call: TRBD1; clone_size: -; j_call: TRBJ2-3; v_call: TRBV7-3; cdr3_nt: TGTGCCAGCAGCAGACAGGGGTTAATGGATACGCAGTATTTT; cdr3_aa: CASSRQGLMDTQYF
d_call: TRBD1; clone_size: -; j_call: TRBJ1-1; v_call: TRBV28; cdr3_nt: TGTGCCAGCAGACAGGGGCGGGGCACTGAAGCTTTCTTT; cdr3_aa: CASRQGRGTEAFF
d_call: -; clone_size: -; j_call: TRBJ1-4; v_call: TRBV7-6; cdr3_nt: TGTGCCAGCAGCGGAATAGGCACAGGGATGACTAATGAAAAACTGTTTTTT; cdr3_aa: CASSGIGTGMTNEKLFF